The 30 T cell receptor beta chains given below trace back to one sample, sequenced in a study of T-cell reconstitution after alpha-beta-depleted transplantation in children (dated by TCRdb to 2016 to 2017). Libraries came from PCR. The instrument given in TCRdb is Illumina HiSeq 2500. TCR library preparation used molecular barcoding, with unique molecular identifiers applied to normalize quantification of the TCRbeta repertoire. The raw public reads went through TCRdb reprocessing: fastp at Q25, MiXCR clone calling, in-frame beta chains kept. Identical CDR3 protein sequences are pooled into one entry, listed with their most common genes and DNA. The sample table records about 980,000 distinct CDR3 sequences; under 30% of these occur just once. The ten largest clones capture about 28% of the sample. The treatment or condition label for this specimen denotes: allogeneic hematopoietic cell transplantation with graft depleted of TCRalphabeta T cells and CD19 B cells.

This material consisted of PBMCs, mostly from graft donor cells, taken 360 days after TCRalphabeta/CD19-depleted stem cell transplant. The receptors stem from a boy in the first two years of life who had a stem cell transplant for SCID, so the T cells may come from the graft donor.

This chain links TRBV5-1 with TRBJ2-1, with TRBD2 matching over 8 bases. Germline CDR1 SGHRS, CDR2 YFSETQ. The CDR3 is made up of 16 amino acids. Trimming cost V 0 bases and J 10 bases; bases outside gene matches: 12. CDR3 nucleotides: TGCGCCAGCAGCTTGGTGGGACTAGTCGGGCTAGTGGAGCAGTTCTTC. This encodes CASSLVGLVGLVEQFF.

The chain couples TRBV12-3 or TRBV12-4 to TRBJ2-7; 8 bases line up with TRBD1. CDR3 size: 15 residues. With 5 bases clipped from V and 1 base from J, the junction kept 7 bases outside the gene matches. The CDR3 region is CASSRRTGTSYEQYF. DNA for the CDR3: TGTGCCAGCAGTCGACGGACAGGGACATCCTACGAGCAGTACTTC.

This clonotype was counted a few times. The chain joins TRBV5-1 to TRBJ2-2; D is uncertain. There are 16 residues in the CDR3. The V end lost 0 bases, the J end lost 0 bases, and 9 bases lay between the germline ends. CDR1 is SGHRS and CDR2 is YFSETQ in the germline V gene. This CDR3 reads CASSLVPGANTGELFF. As DNA, the CDR3 is TGCGCCAGCAGCTTGGTCCCGGGCGCGAACACCGGGGAGCTGTTTTTT.

This chain connects TRBV7-6 to TRBJ1-4, with 7 bases fitting TRBD1. Trimming cost V 5 bases and J 6 bases; bases outside gene matches: 6. The CDR3 loop spans 14 amino acids. Germline V CDR1 and CDR2: SGHVS, FNYEAQ. CDR3 sequence: CASSPRTGHEKLFF. Written as DNA, the CDR3 is TGTGCCAGCAGCCCTAGGACAGGTCATGAAAAACTGTTTTTT. The full variable domain, in which reference TRBV7-6 and TRBJ1-4 provide the parts outside the CDR3, is GAGVSQSPRYKVTKRGQDVALRCDPISGHVSLYWYRQALGQGPEFLTYFNYEAQQDKSGLPNDRFSAERPEGSISTLTIQRTEQRDSAMYRCASSPRTGHEKLFFGSGTQLSVL.

This clonotype was seen a handful of times. The rearrangement joins TRBV6-2 or TRBV6-3 to TRBJ2-1; D call uncertain. V was cut by 1 base and J by 6 bases, with 7 bases left in between. CDR1 and CDR2 from the germline V gene are MNHEY and SVGEGT. This CDR3 spans 13 amino acids. CDR3 coding DNA: TGTGCCAGCAGTTACTTTTTGATCAATGAGCAGTTCTTC. The encoded protein is CASSYFLINEQFF.

This chain uses TRBV28 with TRBJ2-1, with D uncertain. V was cut by 3 bases and J by 7 bases, with 4 bases left in between. In germline, CDR1 is MDHEN, CDR2 SYDVKM. The CDR3 sequence is 11 residues long. Here the CDR3 reads CASSFENEQFF. DNA for the CDR3: TGTGCCAGCAGTTTCGAAAATGAGCAGTTCTTC.

This clonotype was found a few times. The chain recombines TRBV5-5 with TRBJ2-3; no definite D call. Germline CDR1 is SGHKS and CDR2 is YYEKEE (reference sequence). V shed 1 base and J shed 6 bases, with 6 bases lying between them. The CDR3 sequence is 12 residues long. CDR3 loop: CASSLTFDTQYF. The CDR3 coding sequence is TGTGCCAGCAGCTTGACGTTTGATACGCAGTATTTT.

The rearrangement uses TRBV15 and TRBJ2-1, with 7 nucleotides matching TRBD1. CDR1 and CDR2 (germline): LNHNV, YYDKDF (reference sequence). The ends lost 1 base at V and 7 bases at J; junction bases unmatched: 13. The CDR3 is made up of 17 amino acids. CDR3: CATSRGVDRDRLNEQFF. The DNA of the CDR3 is TGTGCCACCAGCAGAGGTGTTGACAGGGATAGGCTGAATGAGCAGTTCTTC. The whole variable domain, remainder taken from reference TRBV15 and TRBJ2-1, is DAMVIQNPRYQVTQFGKPVTLSCSQTLNHNVMYWYQQKSSQAPKLLFHYYDKDFNNEADTPDNFQSRRPNTSFCFLDIRSPGLGDTAMYLCATSRGVDRDRLNEQFFGPGTRLTVL.

This clonotype has more than one count but fewer than ten. This chain connects TRBV4-1 to TRBJ2-1; D is undetermined. The germline CDR1 and CDR2 sequences are MGHRA and YSYEKL. The V and J ends lost 4 bases and 0 bases respectively, with 10 bases between them. The CDR3 has 15 residues. In DNA, the CDR3 is TGCGCCAGCAGCCGCACTTGGGGCTCCTACAATGAGCAGTTCTTC. Translating gives CASSRTWGSYNEQFF.

The chain uses TRBV20-1 and TRBJ2-3, with D unclear. This CDR3 is 11 amino acids long. CDR1 DFQATT and CDR2 SNEGSKA come from the germline V gene (reference sequence). Between the trimmed V and J ends, which lost 6 bases and 6 bases, there was a span of 10 bases. CDR3 sequence: CSAWPGDTQYF. The CDR3 DNA is TGCAGTGCCTGGCCCGGGGATACGCAGTATTTT.

V is TRBV2 and J is TRBJ2-5, with a tentative D call TRBD2 (5 bases). The V end lost 1 base, the J end lost 3 bases, and 9 bases lay between the germline ends. Germline V lookup: CDR1 SNHLY, CDR2 FYNNEI. The CDR3 has 14 residues. CDR3 sequence reads: CASSEGLAKETQYF. CDR3 in DNA: TGTGCCAGCAGTGAAGGGCTAGCAAAAGAGACCCAGTACTTC.

The chain employs TRBV21-1 and TRBJ2-3; TRBD2, as called in the table, went unchecked against the DNA. TRBV21-1 counts as a pseudogene. The CDR3 length is 14 residues. CDR3 sequence reads: CASIQEEITDTQYF. CDR3 DNA sequence: TGTGCCAGCATCCAGGAGGAGATCACAGATACGCAGTATTTT.

The genes are TRBV29-1 and TRBJ1-1, with 8 nucleotides matching TRBD1. Germline loops: CDR1 SQVTM, CDR2 ANQGSEA. There are 12 residues in the CDR3. J was trimmed by 11 bases and V by 4 bases; bases with no gene match: 9. CDR3 DNA: TGCAGCGTTGGGGTGTCGGGACAGGAGGCTTTCTTT. Translation gives CSVGVSGQEAFF.

This clonotype showed up just a few times. This chain joins TRBV12-3 or TRBV12-4 and TRBJ1-2; a weak D match, TRBD1 (5 bases). The CDR3 loop spans 13 amino acids. V was pared by 3 bases and J by 8 bases, with 13 bases between. The CDR3 DNA follows: TGTGCCAGCAGTTTCCTGCAGGGTCGAGGCTACACCTTC. Translated: CASSFLQGRGYTF.

This clonotype was counted only a few times. The V gene is TRBV3-1, the J gene TRBJ2-1; TRBD2 aligns across 12 bases. The trim removed 1 base at V and 9 bases at J, leaving 4 bases unmatched. Per germline, CDR1 LGHDT and CDR2 YNNKEL (reference sequence). The CDR3 runs to 15 residues. Here the CDR3 reads CASSQASGGVSEQFF. The CDR3 DNA reads as TGTGCCAGCAGCCAAGCTAGCGGGGGGGTTTCTGAGCAGTTCTTC.

The chain joins TRBV7-9 to TRBJ1-2; TRBD1 matches at 7 bases. The CDR3 sequence is 15 residues long. Germline-derived CDR1 and CDR2 are SEHNR and FQNEAQ (reference sequence). V lost 4 bases and J lost 5; bases outside the gene matches: 10. The CDR3 reads CASSSGTGTAYGYTF. The CDR3 DNA reads TGTGCCAGCAGCTCCGGGACCGGGACAGCTTATGGCTACACCTTC. The full variable domain, its missing parts supplied by reference TRBV7-9 and TRBJ1-2, is DTGVSQNPRHKITKRGQNVTFRCDPISEHNRLYWYRQTLGQGPEFLTYFQNEAQLEKSRLLSDRFSAERPKGSFSTLEIQRTEQGDSAMYLCASSSGTGTAYGYTFGSGTRLTVV.

This clonotype was recorded a few times. J is TRBJ1-4 and V is TRBV12-3 or TRBV12-4; D not resolved. CDR3 length equals 15 residues. The V end lost 8 bases, the J end lost 1 base, and 14 bases lay between the germline ends. DNA of the CDR3: TGTGCCAGCGGCAAGAGGGCCAAAACTAATGAAAAACTGTTTTTT. It is translated as CASGKRAKTNEKLFF.

V and J are TRBV12-3 or TRBV12-4 and TRBJ1-1; possible D gene TRBD1, 5 bases. V lost 2 bases, J lost 8 bases, and 30 bases lay in between. The CDR3 spans 19 residues. The CDR3 region is CASSLFAWGITGISKEAFF. CDR3 coding DNA: TGTGCCAGCAGTTTATTTGCTTGGGGAATAACAGGCATATCAAAGGAAGCTTTCTTT.

This clonotype turned up a few times. V is TRBV6-2 or TRBV6-3 and J is TRBJ1-1; unclear D gene. Trimming cost V 4 bases and J 0 bases, with 18 bases left between them. Germline-derived CDR1 and CDR2 are MNHEY and SVGEGT. The CDR3 is 17 amino acids. The CDR3 DNA follows: TGTGCCAGCAGTTTAGCCTGGTCGGCGATTATGAACACTGAAGCTTTCTTT. This encodes CASSLAWSAIMNTEAFF.

This clonotype has a handful of counts. CDR3 DNA sequence: TGTGCCATCAGTGAGTCGGGGGCTTCCACTGAAGCTTTCTTT. Amino acids: CAISESGASTEAFF. This sequence joins TRBV10-3 and TRBJ1-1, with D possibly matching TRBD1 (6 bases). The CDR3 runs 14 residues. Germline CDR1 ENHRY, CDR2 SYGVKD. V was clipped by 0 bases and J by 4 bases, with 9 bases between them.

This clonotype was seen more than once but under ten times. CDR3 DNA: TGTGCCAGCAGCTGGACATTAAGACGAGGGGCTAATGGCTACACCTTC. This gives the protein CASSWTLRRGANGYTF. The V gene is TRBV7-9, the J gene TRBJ1-2; maybe TRBD1 (5 bases). The CDR3 extends over 16 amino acids. V was cut by 4 bases and J by 6 bases, with 21 bases left in between. The V gene's germline CDR1 is SEHNR and CDR2 FQNEAQ (reference sequence). Based on the CDR3 plus reference TRBV7-9 and TRBJ1-2, the full variable domain is DTGVSQNPRHKITKRGQNVTFRCDPISEHNRLYWYRQTLGQGPEFLTYFQNEAQLEKSRLLSDRFSAERPKGSFSTLEIQRTEQGDSAMYLCASSWTLRRGANGYTFGSGTRLTVV.

This clonotype was seen a few times. This chain joins TRBV7-8 and TRBJ2-1; a possible D gene is TRBD2 (6 bases). The germline V gene encodes CDR1 SGHVS and CDR2 FQNEAQ. The CDR3 length is 16 residues. Trimming took off 8 bases at V and 0 bases at J, with 17 bases between the two ends. CDR3 loop: CASFLLGGNSYNEQFF. The CDR3 DNA reads TGTGCCAGCTTCCTACTGGGGGGAAACTCCTACAATGAGCAGTTCTTC. The full variable domain, completed using reference TRBV7-8 and TRBJ2-1, is GAGVSQSPRYKVAKRGQDVALRCDPISGHVSLFWYQQALGQGPEFLTYFQNEAQLDKSGLPSDRFFAERPEGSVSTLKIQRTQQEDSAVYLCASFLLGGNSYNEQFFGPGTRLTVL.

The chain has TRBV12-3 or TRBV12-4 and TRBJ2-2; 15 bases are shared with TRBD2. Losses at the gene ends were 4 bases for V and 5 bases for J; bases not matched to a gene: 5. The CDR3 consists of 17 residues. DNA of the CDR3: TGTGCCAGCAGTTCTCGGACTAGCGGGGGGGCGACCGGGGAGCTGTTTTTT. This encodes CASSSRTSGGATGELFF.

The chain carries TRBV18 and TRBJ2-1; tentatively, D is TRBD1 (7 bases). The CDR3 extends over 15 amino acids. From germline, CDR1 is KGHSH and CDR2 LQKENI. V was shortened by 2 bases and J by 10 bases, with 18 bases between the two germline ends. CDR3 region: CASSPYEAGGTEQFF. For the CDR3, the DNA is TGTGCCAGCTCACCATACGAAGCAGGGGGGACCGAGCAGTTCTTC.

About this clonotype: The missing conserved phenylalanine or tryptophan at the end of this CDR3 makes a read error likely. This sequence joins TRBV27 and TRBJ2-1; the D gene could be TRBD1 or TRBD2 (6 bases each). The germline CDR1 and CDR2 sequences are MNHEY and SMNVEV (reference sequence). The CDR3 spans 14 residues. V shed 5 bases and J shed 0 bases, with 8 bases lying between them. In DNA, the CDR3 is TGTGCCAGCAGTGCGGGACACTCCTACAATGAGCAGTTCTAC. The encoded protein is CASSAGHSYNEQFY.

The chain links TRBV5-1 to TRBJ2-3, with 11 bases that match TRBD2. Germline assignment: CDR1 SGHRS and CDR2 YFSETQ. This CDR3 is 17 amino acids long. Trimming at V came to 3 bases and at J to 4 bases, leaving 10 bases not matched to a gene. CDR3 in DNA: TGCGCCAGCAGCTCCCGCCCTAGCGGGGGGTACGCAGATACGCAGTATTTT. Its translation is CASSSRPSGGYADTQYF. Together with reference TRBV5-1 and TRBJ2-3, the CDR3 gives the full variable domain: KAGVTQTPRYLIKTRGQQVTLSCSPISGHRSVSWYQQTPGQGLQFLFEYFSETQRNKGNFPGRFSGRQFSNSRSEMNVSTLELGDSALYLCASSSRPSGGYADTQYFGPGTRLTVL.

The gene calls are TRBV5-1 and TRBJ2-7; TRBD1 is a possible D gene (5 bases). Germline CDR1 SGHRS, CDR2 YFSETQ. This CDR3 spans 13 amino acids. V lost 3 bases and J 3 bases, leaving 10 bases between the germline ends. CDR3 sequence (DNA): TGCGCCAGCAGCTCGTTGGGGCACTACGAGCAGTACTTC. This encodes CASSSLGHYEQYF.

The chain has TRBV14 and TRBJ2-2; 9 positions agree with TRBD1. The germline V gene has CDR1 SGHDN and CDR2 FVKESK. The CDR3 runs to 17 residues. After removal of 0 bases from V and 4 bases from J, the junction contained 6 bases not matched to a gene. The CDR3 loop is CASSQDAWDRVTGELFF. The CDR3 DNA follows: TGTGCCAGCAGCCAAGATGCGTGGGACAGGGTCACCGGGGAGCTGTTTTTT.

This chain uses TRBV7-6 with TRBJ2-2; 15 bases agree with TRBD2. Germline CDR1 and CDR2: SGHVS and FNYEAQ. The CDR3 loop spans 18 amino acids. The trim removed 5 bases at V and 3 bases at J, leaving 7 bases unmatched. The CDR3 reads CASSRGLAGGRYTGELFF. CDR3 coding DNA: TGTGCCAGCAGCAGGGGACTAGCGGGGGGTCGTTACACCGGGGAGCTGTTTTTT.

This rearrangement joins TRBV6-5 to TRBJ1-5; 8 bases are shared with TRBD1. This CDR3 contains 17 residues. Looked up from germline, CDR1 is MNHEY and CDR2 is SVGAGI. V shed 2 bases, J shed 4 bases, and the junction held 10 bases outside the gene matches. The CDR3: CASSYLNSDRGNQPQHF. The CDR3 bases are TGTGCCAGCAGTTACCTAAACTCCGACAGGGGAAATCAGCCCCAGCATTTT.